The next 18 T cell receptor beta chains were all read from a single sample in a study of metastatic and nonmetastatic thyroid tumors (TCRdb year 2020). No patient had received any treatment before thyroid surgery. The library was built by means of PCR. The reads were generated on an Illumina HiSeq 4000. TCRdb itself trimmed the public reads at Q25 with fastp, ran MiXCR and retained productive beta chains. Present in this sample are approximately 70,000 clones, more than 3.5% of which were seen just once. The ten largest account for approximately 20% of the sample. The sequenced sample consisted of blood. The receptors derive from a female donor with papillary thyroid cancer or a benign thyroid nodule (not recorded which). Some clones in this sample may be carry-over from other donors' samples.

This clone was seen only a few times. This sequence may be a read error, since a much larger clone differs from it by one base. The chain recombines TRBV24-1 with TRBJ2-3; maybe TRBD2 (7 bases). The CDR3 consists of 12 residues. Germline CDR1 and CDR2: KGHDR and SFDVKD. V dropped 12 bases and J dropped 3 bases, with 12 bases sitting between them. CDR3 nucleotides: TGTGCCTCGGGGGGCGGAACAGATACGCAGTATTTT. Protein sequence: CASGGGTDTQYF.

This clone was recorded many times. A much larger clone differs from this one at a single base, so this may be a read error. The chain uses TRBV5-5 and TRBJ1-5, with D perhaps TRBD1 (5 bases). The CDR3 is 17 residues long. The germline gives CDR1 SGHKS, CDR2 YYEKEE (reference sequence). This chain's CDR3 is CASGLIFAGRGNQPQHF. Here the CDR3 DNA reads TGTGCCAGCGGCTTGATTTTCGCAGGGAGAGGCAATCAGCCCCAGCATTTT.

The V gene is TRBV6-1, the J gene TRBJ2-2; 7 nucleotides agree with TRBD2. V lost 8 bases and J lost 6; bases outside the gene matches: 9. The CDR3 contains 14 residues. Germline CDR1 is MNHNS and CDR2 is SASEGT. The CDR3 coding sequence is TGTGCCAGCGGGTCAGGGAGGGAGGCCGGGGAGCTGTTTTTT. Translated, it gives CASGSGREAGELFF.

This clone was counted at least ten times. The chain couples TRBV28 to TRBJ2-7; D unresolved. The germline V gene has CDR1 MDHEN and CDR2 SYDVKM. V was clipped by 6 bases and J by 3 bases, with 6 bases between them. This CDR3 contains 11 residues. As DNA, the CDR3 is TGTGCCAGCAGGGGGAACTACGAGCAGTACTTC. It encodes CASRGNYEQYF.

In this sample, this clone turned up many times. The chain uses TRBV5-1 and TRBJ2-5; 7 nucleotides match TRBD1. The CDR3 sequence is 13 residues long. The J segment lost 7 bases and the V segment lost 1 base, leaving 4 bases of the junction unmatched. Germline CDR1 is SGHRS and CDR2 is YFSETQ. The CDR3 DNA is TGCGCCAGCAGCTTGACAGGGGATGGGACCCAGTACTTC. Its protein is CASSLTGDGTQYF.

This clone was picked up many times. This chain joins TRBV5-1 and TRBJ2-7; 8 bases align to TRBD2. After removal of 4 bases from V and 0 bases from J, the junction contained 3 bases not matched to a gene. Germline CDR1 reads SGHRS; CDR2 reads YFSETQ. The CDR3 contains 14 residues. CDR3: CASSTSGVSYEQYF. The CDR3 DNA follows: TGCGCCAGCAGCACTAGCGGTGTCTCCTACGAGCAGTACTTC.

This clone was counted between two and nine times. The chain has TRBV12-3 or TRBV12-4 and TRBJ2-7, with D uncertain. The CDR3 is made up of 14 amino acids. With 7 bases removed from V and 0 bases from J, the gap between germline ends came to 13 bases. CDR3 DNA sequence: TGTGCCAGCATCCCTAGACTGAGCTCCTACGAGCAGTACTTC. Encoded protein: CASIPRLSSYEQYF.

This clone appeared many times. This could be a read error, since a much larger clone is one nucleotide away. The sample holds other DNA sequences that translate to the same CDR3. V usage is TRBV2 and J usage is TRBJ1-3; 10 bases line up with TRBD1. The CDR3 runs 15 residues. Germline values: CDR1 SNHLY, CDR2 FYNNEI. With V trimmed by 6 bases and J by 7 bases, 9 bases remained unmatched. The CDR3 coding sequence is TGTGCCAGCAGCCCGAGGACAGGGGGAAGGAACACCATATATTTT. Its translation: CASSPRTGGRNTIYF.

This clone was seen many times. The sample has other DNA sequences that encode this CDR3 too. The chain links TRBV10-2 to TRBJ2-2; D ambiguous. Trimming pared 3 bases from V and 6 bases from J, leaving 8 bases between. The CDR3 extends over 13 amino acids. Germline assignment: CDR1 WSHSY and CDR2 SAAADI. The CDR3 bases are TGCGCCAGCAGTGAATGGGTGGCCGGGGAGCTGTTTTTT. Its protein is CASSEWVAGELFF.

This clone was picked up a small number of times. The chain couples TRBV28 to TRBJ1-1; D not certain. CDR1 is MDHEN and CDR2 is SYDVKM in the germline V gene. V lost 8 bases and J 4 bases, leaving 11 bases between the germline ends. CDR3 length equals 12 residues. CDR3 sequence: CASRKYFTEAFF. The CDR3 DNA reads TGTGCCAGCCGTAAGTACTTCACTGAAGCTTTCTTT.

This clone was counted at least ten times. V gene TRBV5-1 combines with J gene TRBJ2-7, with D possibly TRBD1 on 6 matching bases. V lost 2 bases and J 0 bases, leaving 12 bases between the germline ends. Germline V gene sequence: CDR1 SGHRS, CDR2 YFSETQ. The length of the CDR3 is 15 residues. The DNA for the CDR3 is TGCGCCAGCAGCTTCTCACAGGGCCACTCCTACGAGCAGTACTTC. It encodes CASSFSQGHSYEQYF.

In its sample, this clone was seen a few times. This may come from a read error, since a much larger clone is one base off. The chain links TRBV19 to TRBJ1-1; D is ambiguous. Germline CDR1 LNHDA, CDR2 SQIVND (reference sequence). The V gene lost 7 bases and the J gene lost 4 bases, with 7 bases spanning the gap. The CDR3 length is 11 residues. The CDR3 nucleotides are TGTGCCAGTATTGAGGGCACTGAAGCTTTCTTT. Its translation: CASIEGTEAFF.

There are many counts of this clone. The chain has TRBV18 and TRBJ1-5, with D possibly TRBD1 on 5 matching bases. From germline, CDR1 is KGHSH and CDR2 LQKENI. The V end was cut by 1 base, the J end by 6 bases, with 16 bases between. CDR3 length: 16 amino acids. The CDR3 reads CASSPQGPLGAQPQHF. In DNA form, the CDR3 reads TGTGCCAGCTCACCACAGGGACCATTAGGCGCTCAGCCCCAGCATTTT.

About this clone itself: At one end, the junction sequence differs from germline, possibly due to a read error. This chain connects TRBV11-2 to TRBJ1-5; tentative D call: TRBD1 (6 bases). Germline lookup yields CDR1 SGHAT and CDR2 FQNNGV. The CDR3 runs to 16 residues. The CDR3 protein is CASSLGSRGSNQLQHF. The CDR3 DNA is TGTGCCAGCAGCTTAGGTAGCAGGGGCTCGAATCAGCTCCAGCATTTT.

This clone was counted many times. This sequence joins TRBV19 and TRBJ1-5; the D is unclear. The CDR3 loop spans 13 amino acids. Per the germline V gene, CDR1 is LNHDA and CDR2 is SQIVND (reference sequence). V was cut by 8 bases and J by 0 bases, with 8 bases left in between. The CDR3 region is CASGTYSNQPQHF. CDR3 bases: TGTGCCAGTGGAACATATAGCAATCAGCCCCAGCATTTT.

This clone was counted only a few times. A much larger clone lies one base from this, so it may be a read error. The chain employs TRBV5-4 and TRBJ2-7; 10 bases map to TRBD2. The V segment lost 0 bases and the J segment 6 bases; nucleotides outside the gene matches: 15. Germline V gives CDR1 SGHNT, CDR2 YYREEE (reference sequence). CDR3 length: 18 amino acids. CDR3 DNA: TGTGCCAGCAGCTTGGTTCGCGCTAGCGGGAGTAAAGCGGGCGAGCAGTACTTC. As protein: CASSLVRASGSKAGEQYF.

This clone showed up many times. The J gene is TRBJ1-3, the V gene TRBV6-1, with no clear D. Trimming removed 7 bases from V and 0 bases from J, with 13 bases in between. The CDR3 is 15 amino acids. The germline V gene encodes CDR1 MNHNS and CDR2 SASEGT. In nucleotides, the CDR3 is TGTGCCAGCACCCCCCAAAGTGACTCTGGAAACACCATATATTTT. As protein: CASTPQSDSGNTIYF.

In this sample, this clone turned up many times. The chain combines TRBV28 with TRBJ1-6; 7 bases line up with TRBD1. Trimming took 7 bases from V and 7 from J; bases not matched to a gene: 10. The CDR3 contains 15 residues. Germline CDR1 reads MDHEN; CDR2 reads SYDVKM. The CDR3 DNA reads TGTGCCAGCAAGCTTGGGGGGACAGAAAATTCACCCCTCCACTTT. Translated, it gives CASKLGGTENSPLHF.